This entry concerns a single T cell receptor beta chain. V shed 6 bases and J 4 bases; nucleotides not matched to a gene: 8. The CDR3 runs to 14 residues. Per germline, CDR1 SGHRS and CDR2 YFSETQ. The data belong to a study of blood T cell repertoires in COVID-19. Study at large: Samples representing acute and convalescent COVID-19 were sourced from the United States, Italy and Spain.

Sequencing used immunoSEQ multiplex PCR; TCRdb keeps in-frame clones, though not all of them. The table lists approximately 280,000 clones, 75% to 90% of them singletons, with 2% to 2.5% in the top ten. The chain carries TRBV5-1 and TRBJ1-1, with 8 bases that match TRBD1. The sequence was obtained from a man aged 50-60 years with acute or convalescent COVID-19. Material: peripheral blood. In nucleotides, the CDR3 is TGCGCCAGCAAGCAGGGGGCGGAGGGCACTGAAGCTTTCTTT. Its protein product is CASKQGAEGTEAFF.